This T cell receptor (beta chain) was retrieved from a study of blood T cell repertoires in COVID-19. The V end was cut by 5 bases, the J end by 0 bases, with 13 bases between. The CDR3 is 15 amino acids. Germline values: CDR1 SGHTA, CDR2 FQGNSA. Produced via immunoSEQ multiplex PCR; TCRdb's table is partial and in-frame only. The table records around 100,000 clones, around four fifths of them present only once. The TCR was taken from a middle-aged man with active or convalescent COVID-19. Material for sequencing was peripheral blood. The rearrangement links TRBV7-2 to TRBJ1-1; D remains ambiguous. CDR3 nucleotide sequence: TGTGCCAGCAGCCTAAACCCAGGCATGAACACTGAAGCTTTCTTT. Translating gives CASSLNPGMNTEAFF.